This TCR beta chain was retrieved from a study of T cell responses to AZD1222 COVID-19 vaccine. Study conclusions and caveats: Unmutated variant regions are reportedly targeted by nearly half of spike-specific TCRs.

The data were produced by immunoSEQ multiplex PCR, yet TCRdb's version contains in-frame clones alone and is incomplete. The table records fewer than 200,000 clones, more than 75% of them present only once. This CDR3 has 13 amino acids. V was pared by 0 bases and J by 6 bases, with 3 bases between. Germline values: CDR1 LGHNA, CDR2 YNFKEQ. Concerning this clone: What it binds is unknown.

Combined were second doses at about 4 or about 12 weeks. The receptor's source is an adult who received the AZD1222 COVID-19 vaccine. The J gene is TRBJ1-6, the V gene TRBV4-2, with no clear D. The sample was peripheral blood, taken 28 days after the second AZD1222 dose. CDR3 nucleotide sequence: TGTGCCAGCAGCCAAGACGGTAATTCACCCCTCCACTTT. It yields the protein CASSQDGNSPLHF.